Following are 17 T cell receptor beta chains from one sample sequenced in a study of neurological immune-mediated disorders. Time point denoted: longitudinal time-point 3. Via MiXCR, TCRdb re-called the 5' RACE reads, giving one row per CDR3 protein. The sample consists of approximately 85,000 distinct CDR3 sequences, 4.3% of them appearing once. The sequenced sample consisted of PBMCs. These receptors were collected from a woman in her sixties or seventies with multiple sclerosis.

The table lists this clonotype with many counts. The chain uses TRBV6-2 or TRBV6-3 and TRBJ2-7; a weak D match, TRBD1 (6 bases). CDR1 is MNHEY and CDR2 is SVGEGT in the germline V gene. The CDR3 has 17 residues. Trimming removed 6 bases from V and 3 bases from J, with 24 bases in between. The DNA for the CDR3 is TGTGCCAGCAGCCAAACGAGAACGGGACGGACAGACTACGAGCAGTACTTC. Its protein product is CASSQTRTGRTDYEQYF.

This clonotype was seen repeatedly, ten times or more. The genes are TRBV15 and TRBJ2-2, with D possibly TRBD1 on 6 matching bases. The CDR3 totals 15 residues. CDR1 is LNHNV and CDR2 is YYDKDF in the germline V gene (reference sequence). The ends were cut back, 5 bases at V and 0 bases at J, with 10 bases in the middle. The CDR3 sequence is CATSPRTANTGELFF. Written as DNA, the CDR3 is TGTGCCACCAGCCCCAGGACAGCGAACACCGGGGAGCTGTTTTTT.

The rearrangement uses TRBV2 and TRBJ2-3; D is unclear. With 9 bases removed from V and 4 bases from J, the gap between germline ends came to 8 bases. The CDR3 loop spans 11 amino acids. The V gene's germline CDR1 is SNHLY and CDR2 FYNNEI. The CDR3 DNA is TGTGCCAGGACGGTGGCAGATACGCAGTATTTT. Protein sequence: CARTVADTQYF.

There are many counts of this clonotype. The rearrangement uses TRBV29-1 and TRBJ2-3, with TRBD1 identical over 7 bases. CDR1 is SQVTM and CDR2 is ANQGSEA in the germline V gene. The CDR3 spans 13 residues. CDR3: CGSEGLGGYTQYF. The DNA for the CDR3 is TGCGGATCTGAGGGCCTAGGGGGCTACACGCAGTATTTT.

This chain joins TRBV20-1 and TRBJ2-7; 8 nucleotides line up with TRBD2. Unmatched junction bases numbered 10, after V lost 6 bases and J lost 3 bases. The germline V gene has CDR1 DFQATT and CDR2 SNEGSKA (reference sequence). The CDR3 has 14 residues. As DNA, the CDR3 is TGCAGTGCCTCGACCGGACTAGCCCACTACGAGCAGTACTTC. Amino acids: CSASTGLAHYEQYF.

In its sample, this clonotype was seen many times. The rearrangement links TRBV3-1 to TRBJ2-2; possibly TRBD1 or TRBD2 for D (5 bases each). V gave up 0 bases and J gave up 4 bases, with 21 bases separating them. Germline CDR1 is LGHDT and CDR2 is YNNKEL (reference sequence). The CDR3 extends over 19 amino acids. The CDR3 DNA reads TGTGCCAGCAGCCAAGATTGGCAAGGATTTGGGGGTGGCACCGGGGAGCTGTTTTTT. Protein product: CASSQDWQGFGGGTGELFF.

This clonotype was seen at least ten times. This CDR3 is CASIPGQQSEAFF. CDR3 DNA: TGTGCCAGCATCCCAGGCCAGCAAAGTGAAGCTTTCTTT. The V and J genes are TRBV25-1 and TRBJ1-1; D is uncertain. The V and J ends lost 7 bases and 7 bases respectively, with 16 bases between them. In germline, CDR1 is MGHDK, CDR2 SYGVNS. The CDR3 totals 13 residues.

This clonotype came up many times. The chain is built from TRBV7-9 and TRBJ2-5; D may be TRBD2 (6 bases). Trimming shortened V by 4 bases and J by 5 bases, and 23 bases separated the two germline ends. CDR1 SEHNR and CDR2 FQNEAQ come from the germline V gene (reference sequence). This CDR3 has 17 residues. CDR3 nucleotides: TGTGCCAGCAGCTCCCGGCGGGGTCTAGCGACGGGCGAGACCCAGTACTTC. It translates to CASSSRRGLATGETQYF.

This clonotype was detected a few times. The chain has TRBV3-1 and TRBJ2-2; 8 bases match TRBD2. The CDR3 has 16 residues. CDR1 and CDR2 (germline): LGHDT, YNNKEL (reference sequence). After removal of 3 bases from V and 5 bases from J, the junction contained 8 bases not matched to a gene. CDR3 DNA: TGTGCCAGCAGCCATGGGGGACTAGAGGCAACCGGGGAGCTGTTTTTT. Translating it yields CASSHGGLEATGELFF.

This clonotype was seen at least ten times. V gene TRBV25-1 combines with J gene TRBJ2-4; 12 positions agree with TRBD1. CDR1 is MGHDK and CDR2 is SYGVNS in the germline V gene. The CDR3 has 16 amino acids. J was trimmed by 1 base and V by 2 bases; bases with no gene match: 0. The CDR3: CASSEGTGGAKNIQYF. In nucleotides, the CDR3 is TGTGCCAGCAGTGAAGGGACAGGGGGCGCCAAAAACATTCAGTACTTC.

This clonotype was seen many times. This chain joins TRBV20-1 and TRBJ1-5, with TRBD1 as a possible D gene (5 bases). This CDR3 contains 14 residues. V dropped 6 bases and J dropped 0 bases, with 12 bases sitting between them. Germline CDR1 DFQATT, CDR2 SNEGSKA (reference sequence). CDR3 DNA: TGCAGTGCCTCGACAGCAGATAGCAATCAGCCCCAGCATTTT. Translation gives CSASTADSNQPQHF.

This clonotype was counted ten times or more. The chain links TRBV25-1 to TRBJ2-7; the D gene is possibly TRBD1 (6 bases). Germline V gene lookup returns CDR1 MGHDK and CDR2 SYGVNS. This CDR3 has 13 amino acids. Deletions cut 5 bases from V and 7 bases from J, with 15 bases between. The CDR3 DNA is TGTGCCAGCAGTCCAGGGGTGGGGCCGGAGCAGTACTTC. Translation: CASSPGVGPEQYF.

This clonotype appeared many times. For the CDR3, the DNA is TGTGCCATCAGTGAGGACGGAGTGGGGAATGAGCAGTTCTTC. This encodes CAISEDGVGNEQFF. The V call is TRBV10-3, the J call TRBJ2-1, with no clear D. Trimming removed 2 bases from V and 7 bases from J, with 12 bases in between. The CDR3 runs 14 residues. Germline CDR1 reads ENHRY; CDR2 reads SYGVKD.

The table lists this clonotype with many counts. The rearrangement links TRBV2 to TRBJ1-1; 8 bases line up with TRBD1. Germline V gives CDR1 SNHLY, CDR2 FYNNEI. The CDR3 spans 14 residues. With 7 bases clipped from V and 6 bases from J, the junction kept 10 bases outside the gene matches. The CDR3 protein is CASTVPGGISEAFF. CDR3 DNA sequence: TGTGCCAGCACCGTACCAGGGGGCATCTCTGAAGCTTTCTTT.

Many counts were recorded for this clonotype. This chain uses TRBV20-1 with TRBJ1-4; unclear D gene. Trimming removed 6 bases at V and 7 bases at J, with 18 bases between. Per germline, CDR1 DFQATT and CDR2 SNEGSKA (reference sequence). The CDR3 runs to 14 residues. CDR3 amino acids: CSAPFEGRGEKLFF. The CDR3 coding sequence is TGCAGTGCCCCGTTTGAGGGCCGAGGTGAAAAACTGTTTTTT.

This clonotype came up many times. The gene calls are TRBV28 and TRBJ1-5; D might be TRBD1 (6 bases). The CDR3 consists of 16 residues. Germline assignment: CDR1 MDHEN and CDR2 SYDVKM. Trimming removed 0 bases from V and 2 bases from J, with 11 bases in between. The CDR3 spells CASSLWGQGGNQPQHF. The CDR3 DNA follows: TGTGCCAGCAGTTTATGGGGACAAGGTGGCAATCAGCCCCAGCATTTT.

In this sample, this clonotype turned up many times. This chain joins TRBV12-3 or TRBV12-4 and TRBJ2-1; the D gene is possibly TRBD1 (7 bases). The CDR3 is 16 amino acids. V was shortened by 6 bases and J by 6 bases, with 21 bases between the two germline ends. CDR3: CASRPRRTGLSNEQFF. The CDR3 DNA is TGTGCCAGCAGGCCTAGGAGGACAGGACTATCCAATGAGCAGTTCTTC.